A selection of T cell receptor beta chains follows, all from one sample in a study of cytomegalovirus exposure and HLA in healthy donors. Using immunoSEQ multiplex PCR, the repertoire was profiled, and TCRdb retains in-frame clones only, with some absent. The profile shows 110,000 to 150,000 clones, roughly 76% of them singletons. The sequenced material came from PBMCs. These receptors all come from a man aged 18 to 35 in good health and CMV-seronegative. The CDR3 runs from the conserved cysteine through the conserved F or W. D genes are given only for firm matches. Size is stated for part of the rows, as once, few or many counts, or as a class when the clone is expanded.

TRBV6-1	.	TRBJ2-2	.	CASTPGQPPSGELFF	TGTGCCAGCACTCCGGGACAACCACCCTCTGGGGAGCTGTTTTTT
TRBV30	TRBD1	TRBJ2-5	.	CALNHRDRGRRETQYF	TGTGCATTAAACCACCGGGACAGGGGGAGAAGGGAGACCCAGTACTTC
TRBV11-3	.	TRBJ2-2	.	CASSLLGDTGELFF	TGTGCCAGCAGCTTATTGGGAGACACCGGGGAGCTGTTTTTT
TRBV27	.	TRBJ2-6	.	CASSLGGLGANVLTF	TGTGCCAGCAGTCTAGGGGGATTGGGGGCCAACGTCCTGACTTTC
TRBV15	.	TRBJ2-2	.	CATSRPGQNTGELFF	TGTGCCACCAGCAGACCGGGACAGAACACCGGGGAGCTGTTTTTT
TRBV12-5	.	TRBJ2-5	.	CASGLSGRQETQYF	TGTGCTAGTGGTTTGTCAGGGAGGCAAGAGACCCAGTACTTC
TRBV7-8	.	TRBJ2-6	.	CASSLASGGDNGANVLTF	TGTGCCAGCAGCTTAGCATCCGGCGGGGATAATGGGGCCAACGTCCTGACTTTC
TRBV18	.	TRBJ2-6	.	CASSPDSNSGANVLTF	TGTGCCAGCTCACCGGACAGTAACTCTGGGGCCAACGTCCTGACTTTC
TRBV6-5	.	TRBJ2-7	once	CASRTDYEQYF	TGTGCCAGCCGGACTGATTACGAGCAGTACTTC
TRBV5-6	.	TRBJ2-1	once	CASRPGTNSYNEQFF	TGTGCCAGCAGACCCGGGACAAACTCCTACAATGAGCAGTTCTTC
TRBV11-3	TRBD1	TRBJ1-1	.	CASSSPGTGIRTTEAFF	TGTGCCAGCAGTTCACCCGGGACAGGGATAAGGACCACTGAAGCTTTCTTT
TRBV30	.	TRBJ2-2	.	CAWNRALRTGELFF	TGTGCCTGGAACAGGGCTTTAAGAACCGGGGAGCTGTTTTTT
TRBV18	TRBD2	TRBJ2-1	.	CASSLNGRDGGPNEQFF	TGTGCCAGCTCACTGAACGGGAGGGACGGAGGACCCAATGAGCAGTTCTTC
TRBV27	.	TRBJ2-1	.	CASAAFSYNEQFF	TGTGCCAGCGCGGCATTCTCCTACAATGAGCAGTTCTTC
TRBV18	TRBD2	TRBJ2-1	once	CASSPTGLENNEQFF	TGTGCCAGCTCACCAACGGGACTAGAGAACAATGAGCAGTTCTTC
TRBV7-2	TRBD1	TRBJ1-2	.	CASSPWTGDKGYTF	TGTGCCAGCAGCCCATGGACAGGGGATAAGGGCTACACCTTC
TRBV10-3	TRBD1	TRBJ2-7	.	CAIGSTGDRDEQYF	TGTGCCATCGGTTCGACAGGGGACCGGGACGAGCAGTACTTC
TRBV10-3	TRBD1	TRBJ1-5	few	CAISEGTGVNQPQHF	TGTGCCATCAGTGAAGGCACAGGGGTAAATCAGCCCCAGCATTTT
TRBV2	TRBD1	TRBJ2-7	.	CASSEEGRGTYEQYF	TGTGCCAGCAGTGAAGAGGGCAGGGGGACCTACGAGCAGTACTTC
TRBV6-5	TRBD1	TRBJ2-7	.	CASSGDRGGTYEQYF	TGTGCCAGCAGTGGCGACAGGGGAGGAACCTACGAGCAGTACTTC
TRBV10-2	.	TRBJ1-3	few	CASSESSNFGTIYF	TGCGCCAGCAGTGAGTCGTCAAACTTCGGCACCATATATTTT
TRBV7-7	.	TRBJ2-5	.	CASSFNPGETQYF	TGTGCCAGCAGCTTCAACCCCGGAGAGACCCAGTACTTC
TRBV7-9	.	TRBJ1-2	.	CASSLTGVNYGYTF	TGTGCCAGCAGCCTGACGGGGGTTAACTATGGCTACACCTTC
TRBV4-1	.	TRBJ2-2	.	CASSQTGRPNTGELFF	TGCGCCAGCAGCCAGACAGGGAGGCCGAACACCGGGGAGCTGTTTTTT
TRBV11-2	TRBD2	TRBJ2-7	.	CASSPGLASHEQYF	TGTGCCAGCAGCCCCGGACTAGCGAGCCACGAGCAGTACTTC
TRBV2	TRBD2	TRBJ2-3	few	CASRLGTSGVDTQYF	TGTGCCAGCAGGCTAGGGACTAGCGGAGTAGATACGCAGTATTTT
TRBV19	TRBD2	TRBJ2-1	.	CASSIGLAGNEQFF	TGTGCCAGTAGTATAGGACTAGCGGGCAATGAGCAGTTCTTC
TRBV30	TRBD2	TRBJ2-7	once	CAWSVFVSGTSLYEQYF	TGTGCCTGGAGTGTATTCGTCTCCGGGACTAGTCTTTACGAGCAGTACTTC
TRBV11-2	.	TRBJ1-2	.	CASSLDLGGLGYTF	TGTGCCAGCAGCTTAGATCTGGGGGGACTTGGCTACACCTTC
TRBV28	TRBD1	TRBJ1-5	.	CASSLGWGTRQGRLQPQHF	TGTGCCAGCAGTTTGGGATGGGGCACCCGACAGGGGCGACTTCAGCCCCAGCATTTT
TRBV15	TRBD1	TRBJ2-7	.	CATSGHETGFTDEQYF	TGTGCCACCAGCGGTCATGAGACAGGGTTCACCGACGAGCAGTACTTC
TRBV13	TRBD1	TRBJ1-5	.	CASSVGTGGNQPQHF	TGTGCCAGCAGCGTGGGGACAGGGGGCAATCAGCCCCAGCATTTT
TRBV7-9	TRBD1	TRBJ1-5	.	CASSLGTGVSGNQPQHF	TGTGCCAGCAGCTTAGGGACAGGGGTAAGCGGTAATCAGCCCCAGCATTTT
TRBV15	.	TRBJ1-5	.	CATSRDLAGDQPQHF	TGTGCCACCAGCAGAGATTTGGCAGGGGATCAGCCCCAGCATTTT
TRBV19	.	TRBJ2-5	.	CASSIGGQPQYF	TGTGCCAGTAGTATCGGTGGACAGCCCCAGTACTTC
TRBV13	TRBD2	TRBJ2-3	.	CASSLGLAGHTDTQYF	TGTGCCAGCAGCTTAGGACTAGCGGGCCACACAGATACGCAGTATTTT
TRBV30	.	TRBJ1-2	.	CAWSTWDPAGNYGYTF	TGTGCCTGGAGTACCTGGGACCCCGCGGGGAACTATGGCTACACCTTC
TRBV11-2	.	TRBJ2-7	.	CASSLGQVYEQYF	TGTGCCAGCAGCCTGGGGCAGGTCTACGAGCAGTACTTC
TRBV6-5	.	TRBJ1-3	few	CASRTADLSGNTIYF	TGTGCCAGCAGGACAGCCGACCTCTCTGGAAACACCATATATTTT
TRBV6-5	.	TRBJ2-1	.	CASSSPWGGEQFF	TGTGCCAGCAGTTCGCCGTGGGGAGGTGAGCAGTTCTTC
TRBV19	.	TRBJ2-7	.	CASSVGRAAYEQYF	TGTGCCAGTAGTGTGGGGAGAGCGGCCTACGAGCAGTACTTC
TRBV6-6	TRBD2	TRBJ2-2	few	CASTPGLAGAPGELFF	TGTGCCAGCACCCCCGGACTAGCGGGAGCCCCCGGGGAGCTGTTTTTT